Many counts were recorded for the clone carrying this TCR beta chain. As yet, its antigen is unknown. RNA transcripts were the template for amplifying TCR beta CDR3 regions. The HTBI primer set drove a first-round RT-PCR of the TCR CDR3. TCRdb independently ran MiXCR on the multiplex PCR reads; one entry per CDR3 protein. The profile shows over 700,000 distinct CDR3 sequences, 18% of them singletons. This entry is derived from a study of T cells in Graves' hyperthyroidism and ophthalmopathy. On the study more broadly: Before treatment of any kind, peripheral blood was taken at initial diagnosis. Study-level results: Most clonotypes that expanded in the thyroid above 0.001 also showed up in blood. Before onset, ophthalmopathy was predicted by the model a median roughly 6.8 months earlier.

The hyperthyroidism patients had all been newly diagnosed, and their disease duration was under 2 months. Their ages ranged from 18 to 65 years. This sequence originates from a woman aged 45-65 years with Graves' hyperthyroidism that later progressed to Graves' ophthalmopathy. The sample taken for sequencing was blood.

The CDR3 region is CASSHRTDSPLHF. The DNA of the CDR3 is TGTGCCAGCAGCCACCGGACTGATTCACCCCTCCACTTT. V is TRBV7-9 and J is TRBJ1-6; D unresolved. The CDR3 length is 13 residues. Between the trimmed V and J ends, which lost 5 bases and 8 bases, there was a span of 10 bases. CDR1 is SEHNR, CDR2 FQNEAQ, per germline (reference sequence).